This is a list of T cell receptor beta chains from one sample in a study of blood T cell repertoires in COVID-19. Measured with immunoSEQ multiplex PCR; TCRdb has only the in-frame clones, and not every one. The table shows approximately 150,000 clones, with over 75% occurring only once. Input material: PBMCs or T cells enriched from blood (not recorded which). Receptors were obtained from a woman in her forties with acute COVID-19. Each CDR3 is given with its conserved first and last residue. Fields, in order: clone size, D gene, V gene, J gene, CDR3 DNA, CDR3 protein. A D gene is named only where the DNA matches it firmly. The size of a clone is reported for some rows only, either as once, few or many, or as a class for expanded clones.

once	TRBD1	TRBV10-3	TRBJ2-3	TGTGCCATCAGACGAGGACAGGGTCTGGGAGATACGCAGTATTTT	CAIRRGQGLGDTQYF
NA	NA	TRBV15	TRBJ2-5	TGTGCCACCAGCATCCGTGGCGGAGGGGAGACCCAGTACTTC	CATSIRGGGETQYF
NA	NA	TRBV29-1	TRBJ1-1	TGCAGCGTTGATGGTCGGGGAGGGGTGAACACTGAAGCTTTCTTT	CSVDGRGGVNTEAFF
NA	TRBD2	TRBV7-2	TRBJ2-3	TGTGCCAGCAGCTTCGCAGCGGGGGATACGCAGTATTTT	CASSFAAGDTQYF
NA	TRBD2	TRBV3-1/TRBV3-2	TRBJ2-1	TGTGCCAGCAGCCAACCGGGACTATCTGAAGGACGAGCGTTCTTC	CASSQPGLSEGRAFF
NA	TRBD2	TRBV3-1/TRBV3-2	TRBJ2-3	TGTGCCAGCAGCCATATAGCGGGAGTCTTCACAGATACGCAGTATTTT	CASSHIAGVFTDTQYF
NA	TRBD2	TRBV4-2	TRBJ2-1	TGTGCCAGCAGCCAAGAAGGAGCGGGAGGGCACTATGAGCAGTTCTTC	CASSQEGAGGHYEQFF
NA	NA	TRBV11-3	TRBJ2-5	TGTGCCAGCAGCTTTAGCGGAGGACAAGAGACCCAGTACTTC	CASSFSGGQETQYF
NA	NA	TRBV11-2	TRBJ2-2	TGTGCCAGCAGCCCTAGCTTTGGGACCGGGGAGCTGTTTTTT	CASSPSFGTGELFF
NA	TRBD2	TRBV7-3	TRBJ2-1	TGTGCCAGCAGTCAAACTAGCGGCTACAATGAGCAGTTCTTC	CASSQTSGYNEQFF
NA	TRBD2	TRBV7-9	TRBJ2-3	TGTGCCAGCAGCTTAGCGGGAGGGCCATGGAGCACAGATACGCAGTATTTT	CASSLAGGPWSTDTQYF
NA	TRBD1	TRBV19	TRBJ2-3	TGTGCCAGTAGCACAGACAGGGTCGGCCCAGATACGCAGTATTTT	CASSTDRVGPDTQYF
once	NA	TRBV9	TRBJ1-4	TGTGCCAGCAGCGTAGGTACAGGCGGTAATGAAAAACTGTTTTTT	CASSVGTGGNEKLFF
NA	NA	TRBV5-5	TRBJ2-1	TGTGCCAGCAGCTTCTCAGCGGAGATCTCCTACAATGAGCAGTTCTTC	CASSFSAEISYNEQFF
NA	TRBD1	TRBV30	TRBJ1-2	TGTGCCTGGAGTGTACAGGGACAGGGTAATGGCTACACCTTC	CAWSVQGQGNGYTF
NA	NA	TRBV4-2	TRBJ2-3	TGTGCCAGCAGCCGAAGCGGGAGCACAGATACGCAGTATTTT	CASSRSGSTDTQYF
NA	NA	TRBV5-1	TRBJ2-5	TGCGCCAGCAGCTTGGATGGGGGCCGGACAAAGACCCAGTACTTC	CASSLDGGRTKTQYF
NA	NA	TRBV30	TRBJ1-2	TGTGCCTGGAACCCCCCGGACATTCCTTATATCAGGGGCTACACCTTC	CAWNPPDIPYIRGYTF
NA	TRBD2	TRBV13	TRBJ2-3	TGTGCCAGCAGCTTAATGCGGACTAGCGGGTCTACGCAGTATTTT	CASSLMRTSGSTQYF
NA	NA	TRBV10-2	TRBJ2-5	TGCGCCAGCAGTGAGAGGGGCAGCCAAGAGACCCAGTACTTC	CASSERGSQETQYF
NA	TRBD2	TRBV2	TRBJ2-2	TGTGCCAGCAGTGTCGCGGGAGGGACCGGGGAGCTGTTTTTT	CASSVAGGTGELFF
once	TRBD1	TRBV11-3	TRBJ2-3	TGTGCCAGCAGCCCGGCAGGACAGGGGAGGGATACGCAGTATTTT	CASSPAGQGRDTQYF
NA	NA	TRBV7-9	TRBJ2-1	TGTGCCAGCAGCGAGTCTAGCGCCAATGAGCAGTTCTTC	CASSESSANEQFF
NA	TRBD2	TRBV7-2	TRBJ2-3	TGTGCCAGCAGCTTGGGACTAGCGGGAGGCAGCACAGATACGCAGTATTTT	CASSLGLAGGSTDTQYF
NA	NA	TRBV11-3	TRBJ2-1	TGTGCCAGCAGCCGCGAAACTACTTCCTACAATGAGCAGTTCTTC	CASSRETTSYNEQFF
NA	NA	TRBV9	TRBJ1-1	TGTGCCAGCAGCCCGCAGGGGACTGAAGCTTTCTTT	CASSPQGTEAFF
NA	TRBD1	TRBV18	TRBJ1-1	TGTGCCAGCTCACCGGGACAGGGATTCGCTGAAGCTTTCTTT	CASSPGQGFAEAFF
NA	NA	TRBV5-1	TRBJ1-1	TGCGCCAGCTTTGACAGCCAGAACACTGAAGCTTTCTTT	CASFDSQNTEAFF
once	TRBD2	TRBV9	TRBJ2-1	TGTGCCAGCAGCCGGACTAGCGGATCGTACAATGAGCAGTTCTTC	CASSRTSGSYNEQFF
NA	TRBD2	TRBV20-1	TRBJ2-5	TGCAGTGCTAGTGGTGGGGGGGAAGAGACCCAGTACTTC	CSASGGGEETQYF
NA	TRBD1	TRBV13	TRBJ1-1	TGTGCCAGCAGGTCGGGACAGGGGGTTTTTGAAGCTTTCTTT	CASRSGQGVFEAFF
once	NA	TRBV29-1	TRBJ2-3	TGCAGCGTTACCCCCTCTAGGGGTGTCACAGATACGCAGTATTTT	CSVTPSRGVTDTQYF
NA	TRBD2	TRBV7-2	TRBJ2-2	TGTGCCAGCAGCGTCGAGTTCAGCGGGAGAACCGGGGAGCTGTTTTTT	CASSVEFSGRTGELFF
NA	TRBD1	TRBV2	TRBJ1-2	TGTGCCAGCGCTCACCCGGGACAGTCATATGGCTACACCTTC	CASAHPGQSYGYTF
NA	TRBD2	TRBV11-2	TRBJ2-5	TGTGCCAGCAGCTTATTGAGCGGGAGTTCGGGAGAGACCCAGTACTTC	CASSLLSGSSGETQYF
NA	NA	TRBV5-1	TRBJ2-3	TGCGCCAGCAGCTCCGGTGGGCCAGATACGCAGTATTTT	CASSSGGPDTQYF
NA	NA	TRBV9	TRBJ2-7	TGTGCCAGCAGCGTAGGGGGGGGCACCGAGCAGTACTTC	CASSVGGGTEQYF
few	NA	TRBV7-9	TRBJ2-5	TGTGCCAGCAGCTTAGGGCTAGCCTCGGAGACCCAGTACTTC	CASSLGLASETQYF
NA	NA	TRBV28	TRBJ1-2	TGTGCCAGCACTTTCCCCTTGGGGGGAGGATCTAACTATGGCTACACCTTC	CASTFPLGGGSNYGYTF
NA	TRBD2	TRBV4-2	TRBJ2-2	TGTGCCAGCAGCCCCGGGACTAGCGGGAGTTGGTCGAACACCGGGGAGCTGTTTTTT	CASSPGTSGSWSNTGELFF
NA	NA	TRBV12-3/TRBV12-4	TRBJ1-1	TGTGCCAGCAGTTTAGGGCGGACTGAAGCTTTCTTT	CASSLGRTEAFF
NA	TRBD1	TRBV9	TRBJ1-1	TGTGCCAGCGGGACAGGGGCTACCATGAACACTGAAGCTTTCTTT	CASGTGATMNTEAFF
NA	NA	TRBV30	TRBJ2-5	TGTGCCTGGAGTGTACCTCCTGGTAGCAGCACCGAGACCCAGTACTTC	CAWSVPPGSSTETQYF
NA	NA	TRBV11-2	TRBJ1-3	TGTGCCAGCAGTCCCCCCTGGACAGACTCTGGAAACACCATATATTTT	CASSPPWTDSGNTIYF
few	TRBD2	TRBV2	TRBJ2-3	TGTGCCAGCAGCGGGGGGGGGTCAGATACGCAGTATTTT	CASSGGGSDTQYF
NA	NA	TRBV1	TRBJ2-1	TGCACCACCAAAGAGGGACTGGGGGTCGGAAGTAGTTGGAATGAGCAGTTCTTC	CTTKEGLGVGSSWNEQFF
once	NA	TRBV28	TRBJ1-1	TGTGCCAGCACCATCCGGAGGGATGGAGGCACTGAAGCTTTCTTT	CASTIRRDGGTEAFF
once	TRBD2	TRBV28	TRBJ2-3	TGTGCCAGCAGTTTATCCAGTGGCGGAGCGGGAGATGTAAATACGCAGTATTTT	CASSLSSGGAGDVNTQYF
few	TRBD1	TRBV20-1	TRBJ1-2	TGCAGTGCTAGTGGGGACAGGGTCCCGTATGGCTACACCTTC	CSASGDRVPYGYTF
NA	NA	TRBV4-1	TRBJ1-2	TGCGCCAGCAGCCAACTTTATATTTCAGGGGTATATGGCTACACCTTC	CASSQLYISGVYGYTF
NA	TRBD2	TRBV11-3	TRBJ2-3	TGTGCCAGCAGCTCAACTATTTTCACTAGCGGACTGACAGATACGCAGTATTTT	CASSSTIFTSGLTDTQYF
NA	TRBD1	TRBV4-1	TRBJ1-5	TGCGCCAGCAGCTACGGGGGGCAGGGGGCTTCTCAGCCCCAGCATTTT	CASSYGGQGASQPQHF
NA	NA	TRBV9	TRBJ2-7	TGTGCCAGCAGCGAGGAGGGAACCACACCCGAGCAGTACTTC	CASSEEGTTPEQYF
NA	NA	TRBV6-5	TRBJ1-2	TGTGCCAGCCGCCAGCGGGGTTCCCGTGGCGGTGGCTACACCTTC	CASRQRGSRGGGYTF
once	NA	TRBV4-2	TRBJ2-1	TGTGCCAGCAGCCCGGAGGGGTCGGCCTACAATGAGCAGTTCTTC	CASSPEGSAYNEQFF
once	TRBD2	TRBV19	TRBJ2-3	TGTGCCAGTAGTATGAGCGGGACGACAGATACGCAGTATTTT	CASSMSGTTDTQYF
NA	NA	TRBV29-1	TRBJ1-5	TGCAGCGTTGGTAACACCGATCAGCCCCAGCATTTT	CSVGNTDQPQHF
NA	TRBD1	TRBV2	TRBJ1-5	TGTGCCAGCAGCCGGACAGGGGATCAGCCCCAGCATTTT	CASSRTGDQPQHF